The 19 T cell receptor beta chains below come from one sample, sequenced in a study of PD-1 blockade in classical Hodgkin lymphoma. Here immunoSEQ multiplex PCR was the method, and the copy in TCRdb shows in-frame clones only, minus some. The table includes around 17,000 clones, almost 85% detected once. Time point reported: newly diagnosed, previously untreated cHL patient sample. Sequencing was carried out using peripheral blood mononuclear cells (PBMCs). The receptors here all came from a human donor with classical Hodgkin lymphoma.

The rearrangement joins TRBV5-1 to TRBJ1-2; 9 nucleotides match TRBD1. CDR3 length: 16 residues. CDR1 is SGHRS and CDR2 is YFSETQ in the germline V gene. J was trimmed by 6 bases and V by 0 bases; bases with no gene match: 9. The CDR3, as DNA: TGCGCCAGCAGCTTGGCTGGGGACAGGGTTTCTCATGGCTACACCTTC. Residues: CASSLAGDRVSHGYTF.

This clone is medium-sized in the sample. The CDR3 nucleotides read TGTGCCAGCAGCTTAGCCGCCGGACTAGTTCACGAGCAGTACTTC. This translates into CASSLAAGLVHEQYF. The chain joins TRBV7-9 to TRBJ2-7, with TRBD2 matching 7 bases. The germline CDR1 and CDR2 sequences are SEHNR and FQNEAQ (reference sequence). CDR3 length: 15 residues. Unmatched junction bases numbered 7, after V lost 0 bases and J lost 5 bases.

V and J are TRBV29-1 and TRBJ2-7, with a possible D match to TRBD1 (5 bases). Looked up from germline, CDR1 is SQVTM and CDR2 is ANQGSEA. The CDR3 is 12 residues long. CDR3 bases: TGCACCGCCTTGGACATTTCCGGAGAGCAGTACTTC. Translated, it gives CTALDISGEQYF.

The rearrangement links TRBV19 to TRBJ1-2, with 11 bases matching TRBD1. This CDR3 comprises 14 residues. V dropped 5 bases and J dropped 6; count of bases not matched to a gene: 5. In germline, CDR1 is LNHDA, CDR2 SQIVND (reference sequence). In nucleotides, the CDR3 is TGTGCCAGTAGTCCTGGGACAGGGGGTAATGGCTACACCTTC. This translates into CASSPGTGGNGYTF.

A few counts support this clone. V is TRBV6-1 and J is TRBJ1-5, with 10 bases matching TRBD1. This CDR3 spans 15 amino acids. The junction had 8 bases not matched to a gene; V was cut back by 8 bases and J by 4 bases. The germline gives CDR1 MNHNS, CDR2 SASEGT. The CDR3 is CASHEPGQGNQPQHF. CDR3 DNA sequence: TGTGCCAGCCATGAACCGGGACAGGGGAATCAGCCCCAGCATTTT.

The V gene is TRBV28, the J gene TRBJ2-6; D not resolved. The germline CDR1 and CDR2 sequences are MDHEN and SYDVKM. Trimming pared 5 bases from V and 4 bases from J, leaving 6 bases between. The CDR3 extends over 13 amino acids. CDR3 nucleotide sequence: TGTGCCAGCAGTCGGTCCGGGGCCAACGTCCTGACTTTC. It specifies CASSRSGANVLTF. Variable domain in full (rest from reference TRBV28 and TRBJ2-6): DVKVTQSSRYLVKRTGEKVFLECVQDMDHENMFWYRQDPGLGLRLIYFSYDVKMKEKGDIPEGYSVSREKKERFSLILESASTNQTSMYLCASSRSGANVLTFGAGSRLTVL.

V and J are TRBV5-5 and TRBJ2-5; D could derive from TRBD1 or TRBD2 (5 bases each). Trimming cost V 4 bases and J 1 base, with 14 bases left between them. The CDR3 is 15 residues long. The germline V gene encodes CDR1 SGHKS and CDR2 YYEKEE (reference sequence). In nucleotides, the CDR3 is TGTGCCAGCAGCGTCCCGGGACGGAGCCAAGAGACCCAGTACTTC. It specifies CASSVPGRSQETQYF.

The chain has TRBV19 and TRBJ2-2; 14 bases match TRBD2. This CDR3 is 14 amino acids long. Germline V gene data show CDR1 as LNHDA and CDR2 as SQIVND (reference sequence). The J segment lost 6 bases and the V segment lost 10 bases, leaving 4 bases of the junction unmatched. CDR3 nucleotides: TGTGCCACCAAGGGACTAGCGGGAGCCGGGGAGCTGTTTTTT. Its protein product is CATKGLAGAGELFF.

Here the CDR3 reads CASSIISNRGTGELFF. The CDR3 DNA reads as TGTGCCAGCAGCATAATTTCCAACCGCGGGACCGGGGAGCTGTTTTTT. This chain joins TRBV5-4 and TRBJ2-2, with a weak D call TRBD2 (5 bases). Per germline, CDR1 SGHNT and CDR2 YYREEE (reference sequence). Trimming left V 4 bases short and J 5 bases short, with 18 bases between. The CDR3 consists of 16 residues.

The rearrangement joins TRBV5-6 to TRBJ1-5, with 7 bases fitting TRBD1. The germline V gene encodes CDR1 SGHDT and CDR2 YYEEEE. The CDR3 runs 16 residues. With V trimmed by 4 bases and J by 0 bases, 7 bases remained unmatched. The CDR3 loop reads CASSPGTDDSNQPQHF. CDR3 sequence (DNA): TGTGCCAGCAGCCCGGGGACAGACGATAGCAATCAGCCCCAGCATTTT.

This clone has only a few counts. The V gene is TRBV27, the J gene TRBJ2-7; TRBD1 or TRBD2 may be the D gene (5 bases each). The CDR3 length is 15 residues. The V end lost 2 bases, the J end lost 3 bases, and 14 bases lay between the germline ends. The germline gives CDR1 MNHEY, CDR2 SMNVEV (reference sequence). CDR3 sequence (DNA): TGTGCCAGCAGTTTAAGGACGGGACGGATCTACGAGCAGTACTTC. It codes for CASSLRTGRIYEQYF.

The genes are TRBV15 and TRBJ2-5; the D is unclear. CDR3 size: 14 residues. The V gene lost 3 bases and the J gene lost 1 base, with 9 bases spanning the gap. Germline assignment: CDR1 LNHNV and CDR2 YYDKDF (reference sequence). The DNA for the CDR3 is TGTGCCACCAGCAGGGGCGGCGGCCAAGAGACCCAGTACTTC. Its protein product is CATSRGGGQETQYF.

The rearrangement uses TRBV7-2 and TRBJ1-3, with no clear D. Between the trimmed V and J ends, which lost 6 bases and 1 base, there was a span of 1 base. CDR1 is SGHTA and CDR2 is FQGNSA in the germline V gene. The CDR3 contains 11 residues. CDR3 sequence: CASRSGNTIYF. In DNA, the CDR3 is TGTGCCAGCAGGTCTGGAAACACCATATATTTT.

CDR3 in DNA: TGTGCCAGCAGTTTAAGGGACAGGGCCAGGGGGACCCAGTACTTC. It encodes CASSLRDRARGTQYF. The chain carries TRBV28 and TRBJ2-5; TRBD1 matches 9 bases. V lost 2 bases and J lost 7; bases outside the gene matches: 8. Per the germline V gene, CDR1 is MDHEN and CDR2 is SYDVKM. The CDR3 runs 15 residues. The variable domain in full, completed from reference TRBV28 and TRBJ2-5, reads DVKVTQSSRYLVKRTGEKVFLECVQDMDHENMFWYRQDPGLGLRLIYFSYDVKMKEKGDIPEGYSVSREKKERFSLILESASTNQTSMYLCASSLRDRARGTQYFGPGTRLLVL.

This chain joins TRBV10-3 and TRBJ1-2, with TRBD1 identical over 7 bases. CDR1 and CDR2 from the germline V gene are ENHRY and SYGVKD. The CDR3 has 12 amino acids. The trim removed 5 bases at V and 12 bases at J, leaving 9 bases unmatched. For the CDR3, the DNA is TGTGCCATCAGTTTGTCAGGGGGGGGTGACACCTTC. It yields the protein CAISLSGGGDTF.

The chain is built from TRBV2 and TRBJ2-2; 8 bases line up with TRBD2. Germline CDR1 reads SNHLY; CDR2 reads FYNNEI. V shed 10 bases, J shed 6 bases, and the junction held 7 bases outside the gene matches. The CDR3 has 13 residues. This CDR3 is CATGGSSAGELFF. CDR3 in DNA: TGTGCCACGGGGGGGAGTTCGGCCGGGGAGCTGTTTTTT.

The V call is TRBV28, the J call TRBJ1-3; no clear D gene. The CDR3 has 16 residues. In germline, CDR1 is MDHEN, CDR2 SYDVKM. V was clipped by 6 bases and J by 4 bases, with 19 bases between them. CDR3 sequence (DNA): TGTGCCAGCAGCCACGCCCTTGGCTCTGCGGGAAACACCATATATTTT. Amino acid sequence: CASSHALGSAGNTIYF.

The CDR3 spells CASSHLTGQETQYF. CDR3 DNA: TGTGCCAGCAGCCACCTGACAGGCCAAGAGACCCAGTACTTC. The chain joins TRBV5-4 to TRBJ2-5; D may be TRBD1 (6 bases). The V end lost 4 bases, the J end lost 1 base, and 11 bases lay between the germline ends. Per the germline V gene, CDR1 is SGHNT and CDR2 is YYREEE (reference sequence). This CDR3 has 14 residues.

J is TRBJ2-7 and V is TRBV19; D may be TRBD1 or TRBD2 (5 bases each). The CDR3 runs to 17 residues. CDR1 and CDR2 from the germline V gene are LNHDA and SQIVND (reference sequence). Trimming pared 0 bases from V and 2 bases from J, leaving 17 bases between. CDR3 sequence reads: CASSIDQVGAGPYEQYF. The DNA for the CDR3 is TGTGCCAGTAGTATAGATCAGGTCGGGGCAGGGCCCTACGAGCAGTACTTC. Complete variable domain (other parts from reference TRBV19 and TRBJ2-7): DGGITQSPKYLFRKEGQNVTLSCEQNLNHDAMYWYRQDPGQGLRLIYYSQIVNDFQKGDIAEGYSVSREKKESFPLTVTSAQKNPTAFYLCASSIDQVGAGPYEQYFGPGTRLTVT.